These T cell receptor beta chains were read from a single sample in a study of OX40 agonist ivuxolimab in advanced cancers. Assay: immunoSEQ multiplex PCR; the TCRdb copy retains only in-frame clones and omits some. The sample lists approximately 59,000 clones; 88% were seen once. Here the sequenced sample was CD4+ or CD8+ T cells sorted from blood, taken in a trial of the OX40 agonist ivuxolimab. The receptors derive from an adult with an advanced solid tumor such as melanoma, head and neck, liver or kidney cancer. The CDR3 runs from the conserved cysteine through the conserved F or W. A D gene is named only where the DNA matches it firmly. Clone size appears in some rows only: once, few, many, or a class for an expanded clone.

TRBV18	TRBD2	once	16	TRBJ2-2	CASSSFGGTNTGELFF	TGTGCCAGCTCATCCTTCGGGGGGACGAACACCGGGGAGCTGTTTTTT
TRBV7-3	NA	NA	13	TRBJ2-1	CASSSRTSGEQFF	TGTGCCAGCAGCTCCAGAACTAGTGGCGAGCAGTTCTTC
TRBV30	NA	NA	15	TRBJ2-5	CAWSPPGAGKETQYF	TGTGCCTGGAGTCCACCGGGGGCGGGGAAAGAGACCCAGTACTTC
TRBV6-1	NA	NA	17	TRBJ2-6	CASSEARWVSGANVLTF	TGTGCCAGCAGTGAAGCGAGGTGGGTTTCTGGGGCCAACGTCCTGACTTTC
TRBV19	NA	NA	14	TRBJ2-7	CASSIDFRGDEQYF	TGTGCCAGTAGTATAGATTTCAGGGGAGATGAGCAGTACTTC
TRBV10-1	TRBD1	NA	18	TRBJ2-2	CASSDQPGGGLRTGELFF	TGCGCCAGCAGTGACCAACCAGGGGGCGGACTTCGCACCGGGGAGCTGTTTTTT
TRBV28	NA	NA	14	TRBJ2-1	CASSLRETYNEQFF	TGTGCCAGCAGTTTACGGGAGACCTACAATGAGCAGTTCTTC
TRBV9	TRBD2	NA	14	TRBJ2-7	CASTQGAGGGEQYF	TGTGCCAGCACTCAGGGAGCGGGAGGGGGCGAGCAGTACTTC
TRBV28	NA	once	13	TRBJ1-2	CASRIGTTQRNTF	TGTGCCAGCAGAATCGGGACCACCCAGAGGAACACCTTC
TRBV7-9	TRBD2	NA	15	TRBJ2-7	CASSSGTSWTYEQYF	TGTGCCAGCAGCTCCGGGACTAGCTGGACCTACGAGCAGTACTTC
TRBV30	TRBD1	few	14	TRBJ2-1	CAWKIKGAGNEQFF	TGTGCCTGGAAGATCAAGGGGGCGGGCAATGAGCAGTTCTTC
TRBV28	NA	NA	14	TRBJ1-3	CASSFFGPGNTIYF	TGTGCCAGCAGTTTCTTTGGGCCTGGAAACACCATATATTTT
TRBV30	TRBD1	NA	13	TRBJ1-5	CAWSLTGNQPQHF	TGTGCCTGGAGCCTGACAGGGAATCAGCCCCAGCATTTT
TRBV30	NA	once	12	TRBJ1-6	CAWMLNNSPLHF	TGTGCCTGGATGCTTAATAATTCACCCCTCCACTTT
TRBV5-1	NA	NA	14	TRBJ1-4	CASSSGLYNEKLFF	TGCGCCAGCAGTTCAGGGCTATACAATGAAAAACTGTTTTTT
TRBV7-9	NA	NA	14	TRBJ1-1	CASSSPGGGTEAFF	TGTGCCAGCAGCTCCCCGGGAGGCGGGACTGAAGCTTTCTTT
TRBV5-1	TRBD1	NA	14	TRBJ1-1	CASSSTGLRTEAFF	TGCGCCAGCAGCTCGACAGGGCTGAGGACTGAAGCTTTCTTT
TRBV5-4	NA	NA	15	TRBJ2-1	CASAAHSTNYNEQFF	TGTGCCAGCGCGGCGCATTCGACCAACTACAATGAGCAGTTCTTC
TRBV11-2	NA	NA	16	TRBJ1-5	CASSLTGMGDNQPQHF	TGTGCCAGCAGCTTAACAGGGATGGGTGACAATCAGCCCCAGCATTTT
TRBV2	NA	NA	14	TRBJ2-2	CASRGGANTGELFF	TGTGCCAGCAGAGGGGGGGCGAACACCGGGGAGCTGTTTTTT
TRBV19	NA	NA	15	TRBJ1-5	CASSPQGSSNQPQHF	TGTGCCAGTAGTCCGCAGGGCTCTAGCAATCAGCCCCAGCATTTT
TRBV7-9	NA	NA	14	TRBJ1-2	CASSARDTFYGYTF	TGTGCCAGCAGCGCCAGGGACACCTTCTATGGCTACACCTTC
TRBV6-5	NA	NA	15	TRBJ1-1	CASSYSWTVNTEAFF	TGTGCCAGCAGTTACTCTTGGACAGTGAACACTGAAGCTTTCTTT
TRBV5-1	NA	NA	14	TRBJ2-5	CASTSVGGGQTQYF	TGCGCCAGCACCTCCGTTGGGGGGGGGCAGACCCAGTACTTC
TRBV10-3	NA	NA	14	TRBJ2-3	CAITSGGGADTQYF	TGTGCCATCACAAGCGGAGGAGGGGCAGATACGCAGTATTTT
TRBV5-6	NA	NA	14	TRBJ1-2	CASSFFESVRGYTF	TGTGCCAGCAGCTTCTTCGAAAGCGTCCGGGGCTACACCTTC
TRBV27	NA	NA	14	TRBJ1-4	CASSSSGTNEKLFF	TGTGCCAGCAGTTCGTCAGGCACAAATGAAAAACTGTTTTTT
TRBV5-4	NA	few	12	TRBJ1-1	CASSTRGRKAFF	TGTGCCAGCAGCACCCGGGGCCGAAAAGCTTTCTTT
TRBV6-5	NA	NA	14	TRBJ2-1	CASAKGFTYNEQFF	TGTGCCAGCGCCAAGGGGTTCACCTACAATGAGCAGTTCTTC
TRBV19	TRBD2	NA	15	TRBJ2-1	CASRRLAGGGSEQFF	TGTGCCAGTAGGAGACTAGCGGGAGGGGGTAGTGAGCAGTTCTTC
TRBV30	NA	NA	12	TRBJ1-2	CAWAGTNYGYTF	TGTGCCTGGGCGGGCACTAACTATGGCTACACCTTC
TRBV6-5	NA	NA	15	TRBJ1-5	CASSPWGVSNQPQHF	TGTGCCAGCAGTCCCTGGGGGGTTAGCAATCAGCCCCAGCATTTT
TRBV27	TRBD1	NA	16	TRBJ1-5	CASSPTGTGSGQPQHF	TGTGCCAGCAGTCCTACCGGGACAGGGTCGGGTCAGCCCCAGCATTTT
TRBV19	NA	NA	14	TRBJ2-2	CASSSQENTGELFF	TGTGCCAGTAGCTCGCAGGAAAACACCGGGGAGCTGTTTTTT
TRBV19	TRBD1	NA	17	TRBJ2-1	CASSLSGTGGRSNEQFF	TGTGCCAGTAGTCTTTCCGGGACAGGGGGCCGAAGCAATGAGCAGTTCTTC
TRBV18	TRBD1	once	18	TRBJ2-7	CASSPRDRGFSFMHEQYF	TGTGCCAGCTCACCTCGGGACAGGGGATTCTCGTTCATGCACGAGCAGTACTTC
TRBV28	TRBD2	NA	17	TRBJ2-1	CASSSRLAGGYNNEQFF	TGTGCCAGCAGCTCCAGACTAGCGGGAGGGTATAACAATGAGCAGTTCTTC
TRBV6-5	NA	NA	14	TRBJ1-2	CASTKTVPNYGYTF	TGTGCCAGCACTAAGACAGTCCCCAACTATGGCTACACCTTC
TRBV19	NA	NA	14	TRBJ2-3	CASSITSSTDTQYF	TGTGCCAGTAGTATCACGTCGAGCACAGATACGCAGTATTTT
TRBV2	NA	NA	16	TRBJ2-2	CASSDETSANGGELFF	TGTGCCAGCAGTGACGAGACTAGTGCAAACGGTGGGGAGCTGTTTTTT
TRBV21-1	NA	NA	10	TRBJ2-5	CASSNKAQYF	TGTGCCAGCAGCAATAAGGCCCAGTACTTC
TRBV11-2	TRBD1	NA	15	TRBJ2-1	CASSGRGSSYNEQFF	TGTGCCAGCAGCGGCAGGGGGAGCTCCTACAATGAGCAGTTCTTC